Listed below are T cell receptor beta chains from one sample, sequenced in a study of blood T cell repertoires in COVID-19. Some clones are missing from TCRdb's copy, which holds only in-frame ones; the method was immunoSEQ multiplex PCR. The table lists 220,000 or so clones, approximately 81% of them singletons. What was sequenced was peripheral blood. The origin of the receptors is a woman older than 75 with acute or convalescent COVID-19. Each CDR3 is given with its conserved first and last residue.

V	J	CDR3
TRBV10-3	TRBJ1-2	CAISVVDSYGYTF
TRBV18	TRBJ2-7	CASSLGQTYSYEQYF
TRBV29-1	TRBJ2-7	CSVEGIEGATAYEQYF
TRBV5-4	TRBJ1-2	CASSEEGSWVYGYIF
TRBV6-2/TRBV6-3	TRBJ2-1	CASSYPTRVSYNEQFF
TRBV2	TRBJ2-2	CASRLTNTGELFF
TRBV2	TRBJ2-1	CATAGLAYEQFF
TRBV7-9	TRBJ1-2	CASSLDGDRGISGYTF
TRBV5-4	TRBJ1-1	CASSLVRAPRDTEAFF
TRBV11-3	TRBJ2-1	CASSGLAGGYNEQFF
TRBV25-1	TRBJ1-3	CASSPNFSNLPTGNTIYF
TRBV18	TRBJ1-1	CASSPTQGPMNTEAFF
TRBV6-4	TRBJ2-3	CASSAGGLPDTQYF
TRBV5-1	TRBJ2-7	CASSPGQGSTYEQYF
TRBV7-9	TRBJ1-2	CASSSRATPNYGYTF
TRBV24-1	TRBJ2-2	CATPPGQNTGELFF
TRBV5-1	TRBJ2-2	CASSLIGFGDTGELFF
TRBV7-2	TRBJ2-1	CASSLRTSGGAQRGSEQFF
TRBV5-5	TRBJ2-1	CASSLLQGAYNEQFF
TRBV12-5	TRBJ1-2	CASGSGQNYGYTF
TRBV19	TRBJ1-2	CASSIDHGGKKGYYGYTF
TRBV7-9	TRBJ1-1	CASSSLISEAFF
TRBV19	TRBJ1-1	CASSVLRQGLNTEAFF
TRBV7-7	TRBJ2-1	CASSPLRSSYNEQFF
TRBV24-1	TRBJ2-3	CATSGLAGGKSSTDTQYF
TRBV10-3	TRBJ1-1	CAISNRGHYTEAFF
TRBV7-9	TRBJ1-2	CASSLLGDRGYGYTF
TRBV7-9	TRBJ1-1	CASSLGRGEAFF
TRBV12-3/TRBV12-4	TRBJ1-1	CASSLRGGTEAFF
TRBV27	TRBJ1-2	CASSLRNPGQGPNYGYTF
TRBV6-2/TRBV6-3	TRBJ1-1	CASSYSETGETEAFF
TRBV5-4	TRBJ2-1	CASSLAGRDEQFF
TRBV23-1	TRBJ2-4	CASLSVGKNIQYF
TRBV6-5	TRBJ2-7	CASSLDRDYEQYF
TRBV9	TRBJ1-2	CASSVDGGNYGYTF
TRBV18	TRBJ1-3	CASSPSRTHSGNTIYF